This T cell receptor beta chain was obtained from a study of cytotoxic CD8 clonotypes in ibrutinib-treated CLL listed by TCRdb under 2021. Study-wide context: The cohort included roughly 15 treatment-naive and ten to twelve relapsed/refractory patients; roughly 17 were IGHV unmutated. Cryopreserved peripheral blood mononuclear cells were obtained before treatment, at response, and at either sustained remission or disease progression. Responses were partial in 24 patients and complete in 2; after median about 5.5 years follow-up, roughly 15 stayed in remission and roughly twelve progressed. Longitudinal samples were obtainable from 26 of the 86 participants in the trial. All remission and progressive disease samples were collected while patients were still receiving ibrutinib. Response samples were obtained after a median of roughly eleven months of treatment, with a range of roughly 6 to 40 months. On average, each sample yielded 255,043 productive templates and tens of thousands of productive rearrangements.

Including cysteine and phenylalanine, the CDR3 has 15 amino acids. Just the 45-base CDR3 DNA is kept, in frame starting at base 1. The V end gives up 2 bases and the J end 2 bases, leaving 6 bases in the junction not matched to a gene. CDR1 MNHEY and CDR2 SMNVEV were looked up in the germline V gene (reference sequence). The sample's time point label is to be understood as: progressive disease on ibrutinib. Roughly 2 micrograms of genomic DNA were extracted from cryopreserved PBMCs for TCR beta library preparation. Longitudinal blood samples from CLL patients receiving ibrutinib monotherapy were subjected to high-throughput TCR beta sequencing. Patients were enrolled in a phase 2 open-label single-center ibrutinib monotherapy trial. Each clonotype received, on average, approximately 9.9x coverage in deep resolution sequencing performed on a MiSeq, where the target depth lay between 1 in 1 million and 1 in 200,000 T cells. The immunoSEQ hsTCRB Kit was used to generate TCR beta libraries. As for the original processing: Data were analyzed with ImmunoSEQ Data Assistant and ImmunoSEQ Analyzer, with V, D and J genes assigned per IMGT definitions. Clonality was computed as one minus normalized Shannon entropy of productive rearrangement frequencies, ranging from 0 to 1. Only overrepresented clonotypes making up at least 0.05% of the repertoire of each patient were included in the public clonotype analysis. More than ten age-matched healthy donor repertoires from immuneACCESS were used as controls for clonality. This is the immuneACCESS table as TCRdb keeps it, with only in-frame sequences that have V and J called. A part of the clones is gone; compared with another copy, unresolved V genes explain less than half, and the rest is unexplained. V, J and clone size are taken as reported in that table, and D and trimming were inferred from the DNA itself. The sample includes 150,000 or so clones, with roughly 90% observed a single time. About 3% of the sample lies in the top ten.

The full study reports these points: At baseline, clonality was higher than in age-matched healthy donors and showed a strong correlation with circulating CD8+ T-cell counts. Clonality rose at ibrutinib response, remained stable during sustained remission, and dropped back toward baseline at progression. Public clonotypes were rare and either contracted or stayed stable during treatment, and the rise in clonality at ibrutinib response reflected the expansion of private clonotypes. Sampling times were not matched between sustained-remission and progressing patients, and lymph node repertoires were not studied.

Note on this clone: Its antigen target is currently unknown. No much larger clonotype is one base removed from it; base qualities were not supplied.

The receptor chain draws on TRBV27 and TRBJ2-7; TRBD1 matches 7 bases in the middle. The sample in question was PBMCs, obtained at disease progression, from a patient treated with ibrutinib. The receptor's source is a human donor with chronic lymphocytic leukemia. The nucleotides read TGTGCCAGCAGTTTAGGGGACAGTTGGACCTACGAGCAGTACTTC. Its protein product is CASSLGDSWTYEQYF.